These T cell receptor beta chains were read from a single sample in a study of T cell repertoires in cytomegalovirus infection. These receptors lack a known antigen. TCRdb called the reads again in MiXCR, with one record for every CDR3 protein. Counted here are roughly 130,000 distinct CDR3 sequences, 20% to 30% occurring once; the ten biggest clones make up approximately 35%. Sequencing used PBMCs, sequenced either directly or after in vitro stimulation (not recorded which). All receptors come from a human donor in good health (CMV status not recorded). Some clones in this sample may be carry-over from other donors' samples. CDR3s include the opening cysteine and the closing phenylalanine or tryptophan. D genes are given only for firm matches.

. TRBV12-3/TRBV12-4 CASSIGGDTQYF
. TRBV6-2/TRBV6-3 CASTDPGSGNQPQHF
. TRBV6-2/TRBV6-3 CASSYRKGLGTEAFF
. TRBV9 CASSQDPINSPLHF
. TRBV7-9 CASSSHEGEEYHEGEKLFF
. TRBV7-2 CASSLPGPSPLHF
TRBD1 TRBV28 CASSPTGDPTDTQYF
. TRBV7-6 CASSLAGSASTDTQYF
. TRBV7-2 CASSYGLGGGELFF
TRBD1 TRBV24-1 CATSDGTGGNEQFF
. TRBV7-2 CASSSELAQYF
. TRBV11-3 CASSFTRSSYNEQFF
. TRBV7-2 CASSIHQGFGYTF
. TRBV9 CASSGTGGGPNEQFF
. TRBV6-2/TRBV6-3 CASRDTNQPQHF
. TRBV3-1 CASSQPHRDGYTF
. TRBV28 CASSPQGVAIGDQPQHF
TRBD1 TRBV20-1 CSARALDRGPTSGANVLTF
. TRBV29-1 CSARQYQETQYF
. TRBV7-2 CASSLEGLIYEQYF
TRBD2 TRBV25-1 CASSFSSGSSNEQFF
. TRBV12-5 CASGFGGTAGGYTF
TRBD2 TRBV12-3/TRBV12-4 CASSSLAGVPDTQYF
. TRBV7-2 CASSLVGRGTLPGNTIYF
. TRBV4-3 CASSQDHTGELFF